The present entry profiles one T cell receptor beta chain with its context. This clone was seen just once. What antigen it recognizes has not been identified. The record has no base qualities; no much larger clone is one base away. This record belongs to a study of T cell responses to AZD1222 COVID-19 vaccine (dated by TCRdb to about 2021). In the study overall: A total of 230 or so trial participants underwent TCR sequencing, of whom some 210 received two doses of AZD1222 and about 25 received two doses of the MenACWY control vaccine. Enrollment into the trials was organized by age into subgroups of 18-55, 56-69 and 70-plus years, and those subgroups contained roughly 150, 30 and 60 TCR-sequenced participants, respectively. Broader findings and caveats from the paper: Nearly half of unique spike-specific TCRs reportedly recognized epitopes outside regions mutated in the B.1.351 and B.1.1.7 variants. The 56-69-year group was small, and its depth increase did not reach significance, likely because of low power. Conclusions about previously exposed vaccinees were limited because only a handful of AZD1222 recipients were SARS-CoV-2 seropositive at baseline. Most participants were white British and females outnumbered males, and the authors suggested that clonal diversity may have been underestimated. A significant rise in spike-specific TCR breadth and depth was observed after two AZD1222 doses relative to day 0 and relative to MenACWY recipients. CD4 TCRs associated with the vaccine covered the entire spike protein, and the dominant responses were in regions 160-218 and 743-854. Because no day 14 peak-response samples were available, the repertoires could be characterized only after the peak T cell response.

The CDR3 regions of human TCRbeta chains were analyzed by immunosequencing. Per the authors' processing: Repertoire TCRs were checked for matches against a reference library of SARS-CoV-2-specific TCRs that had been generated using the MIRA antigen-specificity platform. Breadth meant the fraction of unique TCRs that were SARS-CoV-2-associated, whereas depth meant the fraction of total T cells that were SARS-CoV-2-associated. Each spike-specific TCR was assigned to its reactive spike region and to a CD4 or CD8 class using the MIRA data. Log10-transformed breadth and depth values were compared by one-way ANOVA with Sidak's multiple comparisons tests. This is the immuneACCESS table as TCRdb keeps it, with only in-frame sequences that have V and J called. A part of the clones is gone; compared with another copy, unresolved V genes explain less than half, and the rest is unexplained. The DNA was the basis for D and trimming; V, J and clone size are from that table. The sample table records more than 50,000 clones; 79% of these occur just once. The ten top clones hold roughly 25% of the sample.

Reading the label with the study, this specimen's time point is: baseline before first vaccination. The label giving this sample's treatment or condition can be read as: meningococcal conjugate vaccine given as trial control. Vaccinee samples were obtained from the UK trials COV001 and COV002, which included a single-blind randomized controlled phase 2/3 trial of AZD1222 (ChAdOx1 nCoV-19) in healthy adults. For TCRbeta chain sequencing, PBMC samples were collected from trial participants at day 0 and at day 28 after the second dose. The junction carries 4 bases between V and J, which are trimmed by 4 bases and 0 bases respectively. The cysteine opens and the phenylalanine closes a CDR3 of 13 amino acids. Only the CDR3 part of the read is kept: 39 bases, read in frame from the first base. Per the germline V gene, SGHDN is the CDR1 and FVKESK is the CDR2.

The V and J genes are TRBV14 and TRBJ1-3, with no confident D gene call. This receptor was obtained from an adult in good health. Sequencing used peripheral blood, obtained on day 0 of MenACWY control vaccination. The base sequence is TGTGCCAGCAGCCCCGGCTCTGGAAACACCATATATTTT. This sequence encodes CASSPGSGNTIYF. The CDR3 plus the reference TRBV14 and TRBJ1-3 genes for the other parts give the full variable domain: EAGVTQFPSHSVIEKGQTVTLRCDPISGHDNLYWYRRVMGKEIKFLLHFVKESKQDESGMPNNRFLAERTGGTYSTLKVQPAELEDSGVYFCASSPGSGNTIYFGEGSWLTVV.